The 8 T cell receptor beta chains below were found in one sample sequenced in a study of cytomegalovirus exposure and HLA in healthy donors. The method was immunoSEQ multiplex PCR; TCRdb's version includes in-frame clones alone and lacks a portion of them. This sample has 110,000 or so clones, with 85% found just once. The sample taken for sequencing was PBMCs. These receptors were collected from a woman in her twenties or thirties in good health and CMV-seronegative.

The chain recombines TRBV25-1 with TRBJ1-2; D perhaps matches TRBD1 (6 bases). This CDR3 contains 12 residues. V shed 4 bases and J shed 9 bases, with 12 bases lying between them. CDR1 MGHDK and CDR2 SYGVNS come from the germline V gene. The DNA of the CDR3 is TGTGCCAGCAGTGGATTACAGGGTAGCTACACCTTC. Its protein is CASSGLQGSYTF.

The sample holds one count of this clone. The chain is built from TRBV19 and TRBJ2-7, with 7 bases identical to TRBD2. This CDR3 is built from 14 residues. Trimming took 3 bases from V and 2 from J; bases not matched to a gene: 4. Germline-derived CDR1 and CDR2 are LNHDA and SQIVND (reference sequence). The CDR3 DNA sequence: TGTGCCAGTAGTATGGCGGGGACTACCTACGAGCAGTACTTC. It is translated as CASSMAGTTYEQYF.

V is TRBV5-8 and J is TRBJ2-7; perhaps TRBD1 as D (6 bases). This CDR3 has 14 amino acids. The V gene lost 2 bases and the J gene lost 3 bases, with 12 bases spanning the gap. Germline V gene data show CDR1 as SGHTS and CDR2 as YDEGEE. CDR3 in amino acids: CASSFRDIVYEQYF. CDR3 nucleotides: TGTGCCAGCAGCTTCCGGGACATAGTCTACGAGCAGTACTTC.

The chain employs TRBV11-3 and TRBJ2-7, with a possible D match to TRBD2 (6 bases). The CDR3 totals 14 residues. Germline CDR1 is SGHNT and CDR2 is YENEEA. V lost 4 bases to trimming and J lost 7 bases, with 17 bases between them. This CDR3 is CASSSRRGGEEQYF. The CDR3, as DNA: TGTGCCAGCAGCTCGAGGCGGGGAGGAGAAGAGCAGTACTTC.

The J gene is TRBJ2-2, the V gene TRBV21-1; TRBD1, as called in the table, went unchecked against the DNA. TRBV21-1 is classified as a pseudogene. There are 17 residues in the CDR3. CDR3 in DNA: TGTGCCCGCCCCCCAGGACAGCGCATTTTGGACACCGGGGAGCTGTTTTTT. This codes for CARPPGQRILDTGELFF.

This clone came up a few times. The V and J genes are TRBV10-2 and TRBJ1-2; no firm D call. Germline V lookup: CDR1 WSHSY, CDR2 SAAADI. V was cut by 7 bases and J by 8 bases, with 17 bases left in between. There are 13 residues in the CDR3. DNA of the CDR3: TGCGCCAGCACTGACCCGGGTTTACGCGGCTACACCTTC. Protein: CASTDPGLRGYTF.

In DNA, the CDR3 is TGTGCCAGCAGTAGCAGGGGGGCGAACACTGAAGCTTTCTTT. Amino acid sequence: CASSSRGANTEAFF. The chain couples TRBV6-1 to TRBJ1-1; 7 positions match TRBD1. The CDR3 is 14 amino acids. Losses at the gene ends were 5 bases for V and 1 base for J; bases not matched to a gene: 4. Germline V CDR1 and CDR2: MNHNS, SASEGT.

This rearrangement joins TRBV27 to TRBJ1-2, with D maybe TRBD1 (5 bases). CDR1 and CDR2 (germline): MNHEY, SMNVEV (reference sequence). This CDR3 spans 14 amino acids. Trimming stripped 4 bases from V and 8 bases from J, with 17 bases between. The CDR3: CASSSTPKGAGYTF. The DNA of the CDR3 is TGTGCCAGCAGTTCTACCCCGAAAGGGGCCGGCTACACCTTC.